Reported below is one TCR beta chain. V was pared by 6 bases and J by 2 bases, with 10 bases between. The CDR3 extends over 13 amino acids. Germline values: CDR1 MRHNA, CDR2 SNTAGT. The data were taken from a study of shared clonotypes between healthy human individuals. CD8 cells classed as naive were CD45RO-negative and positively selected for CCR7, excluding terminally differentiated effector memory CD45RA+ cells. Profiled with immunoSEQ multiplex PCR; TCRdb holds only in-frame clones, not every one. Of 550,000 to 650,000 clones in the sample, roughly 95% were seen once. Sequences were obtained from naive CD8+ T cells sorted from blood. This clonotype was obtained from a woman in her 30s in good health. The chain uses TRBV6-4 and TRBJ1-1; D unclear. CDR3 sequence reads: CASSPDGNTEAFF. In DNA form, the CDR3 reads TGTGCCAGCAGCCCGGACGGTAACACTGAAGCTTTCTTT.